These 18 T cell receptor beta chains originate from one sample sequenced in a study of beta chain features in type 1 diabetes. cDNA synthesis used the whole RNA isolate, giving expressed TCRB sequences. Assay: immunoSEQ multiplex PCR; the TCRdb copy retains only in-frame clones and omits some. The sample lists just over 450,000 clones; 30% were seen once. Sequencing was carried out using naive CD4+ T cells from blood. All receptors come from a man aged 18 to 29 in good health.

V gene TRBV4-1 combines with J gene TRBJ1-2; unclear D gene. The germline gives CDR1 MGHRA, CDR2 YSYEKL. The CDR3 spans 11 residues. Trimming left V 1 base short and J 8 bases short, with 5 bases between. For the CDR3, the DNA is TGCGCCAGCAGCCAAGTGTCCGGCTACACCTTC. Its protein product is CASSQVSGYTF.

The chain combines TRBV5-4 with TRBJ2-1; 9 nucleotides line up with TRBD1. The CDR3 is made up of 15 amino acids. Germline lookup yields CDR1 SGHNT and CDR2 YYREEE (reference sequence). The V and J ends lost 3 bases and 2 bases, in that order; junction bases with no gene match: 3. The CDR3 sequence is CASSSTGGPYNEQFF. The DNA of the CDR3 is TGTGCCAGCAGCTCAACAGGGGGCCCCTACAATGAGCAGTTCTTC.

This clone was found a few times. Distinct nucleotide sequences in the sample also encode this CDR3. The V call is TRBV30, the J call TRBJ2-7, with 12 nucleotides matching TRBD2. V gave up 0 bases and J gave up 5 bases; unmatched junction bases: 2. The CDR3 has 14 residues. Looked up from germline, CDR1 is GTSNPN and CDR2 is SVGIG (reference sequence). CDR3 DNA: TGTGCCTGGAGTGTACGACTAGCGGGAGACGAGCAGTACTTC. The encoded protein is CAWSVRLAGDEQYF.

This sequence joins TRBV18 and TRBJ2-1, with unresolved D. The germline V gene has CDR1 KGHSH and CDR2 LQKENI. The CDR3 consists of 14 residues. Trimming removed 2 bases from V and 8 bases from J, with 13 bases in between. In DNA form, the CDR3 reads TGTGCCAGCTCACCAACTGACGGTCAGCATGAGCAGTTCTTC. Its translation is CASSPTDGQHEQFF.

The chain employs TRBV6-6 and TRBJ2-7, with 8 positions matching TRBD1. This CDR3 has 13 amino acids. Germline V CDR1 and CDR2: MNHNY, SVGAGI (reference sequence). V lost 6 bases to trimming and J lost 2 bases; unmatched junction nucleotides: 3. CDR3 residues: CASRRDRPYEQYF. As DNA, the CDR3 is TGTGCCAGCAGACGGGACAGGCCCTACGAGCAGTACTTC.

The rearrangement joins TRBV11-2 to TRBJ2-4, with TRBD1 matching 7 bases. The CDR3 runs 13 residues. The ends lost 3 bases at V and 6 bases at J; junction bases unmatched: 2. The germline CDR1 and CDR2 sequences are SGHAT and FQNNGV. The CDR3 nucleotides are TGTGCCAGCAGCTTCGACAGGGTAAACATTCAGTACTTC. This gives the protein CASSFDRVNIQYF.

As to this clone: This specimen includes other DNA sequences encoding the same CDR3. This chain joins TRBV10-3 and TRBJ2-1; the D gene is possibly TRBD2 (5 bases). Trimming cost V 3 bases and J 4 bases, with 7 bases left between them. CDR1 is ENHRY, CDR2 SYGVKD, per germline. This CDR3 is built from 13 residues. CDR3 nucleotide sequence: TGTGCCATCAGTGATCGGGGTTACAATGAGCAGTTCTTC. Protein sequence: CAISDRGYNEQFF.

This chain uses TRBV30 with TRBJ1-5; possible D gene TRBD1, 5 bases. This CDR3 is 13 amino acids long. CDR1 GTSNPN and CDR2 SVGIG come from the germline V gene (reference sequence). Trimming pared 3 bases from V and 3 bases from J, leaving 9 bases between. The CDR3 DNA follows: TGTGCCTGGAGGCAGGGCTTCAATCAGCCCCAGCATTTT. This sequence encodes CAWRQGFNQPQHF.

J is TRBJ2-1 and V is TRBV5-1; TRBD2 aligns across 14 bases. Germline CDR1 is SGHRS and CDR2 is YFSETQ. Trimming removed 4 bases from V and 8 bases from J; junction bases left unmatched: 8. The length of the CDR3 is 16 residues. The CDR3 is CASSAGLAGGTDEQFF. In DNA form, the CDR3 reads TGCGCCAGCAGCGCCGGACTAGCGGGAGGCACGGATGAGCAGTTCTTC.

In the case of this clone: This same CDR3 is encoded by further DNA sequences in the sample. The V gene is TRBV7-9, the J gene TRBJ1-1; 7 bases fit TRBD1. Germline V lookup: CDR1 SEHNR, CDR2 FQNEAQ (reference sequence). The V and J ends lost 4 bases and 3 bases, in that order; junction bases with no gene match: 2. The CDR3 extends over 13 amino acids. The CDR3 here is CASSSQGDTEAFF. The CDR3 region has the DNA TGTGCCAGCAGCTCCCAGGGGGACACTGAAGCTTTCTTT.

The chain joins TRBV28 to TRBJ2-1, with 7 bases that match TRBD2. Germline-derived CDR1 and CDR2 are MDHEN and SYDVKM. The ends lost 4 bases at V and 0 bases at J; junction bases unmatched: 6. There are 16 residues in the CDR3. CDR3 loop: CASSSIAGRSYNEQFF. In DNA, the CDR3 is TGTGCCAGCAGTTCTATAGCGGGTCGCTCCTACAATGAGCAGTTCTTC. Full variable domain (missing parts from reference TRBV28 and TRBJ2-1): DVKVTQSSRYLVKRTGEKVFLECVQDMDHENMFWYRQDPGLGLRLIYFSYDVKMKEKGDIPEGYSVSREKKERFSLILESASTNQTSMYLCASSSIAGRSYNEQFFGPGTRLTVL.

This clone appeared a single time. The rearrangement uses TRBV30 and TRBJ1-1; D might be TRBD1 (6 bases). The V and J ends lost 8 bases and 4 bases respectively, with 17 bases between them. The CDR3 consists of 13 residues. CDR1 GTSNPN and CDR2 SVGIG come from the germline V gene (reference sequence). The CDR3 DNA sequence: TGTGCCCGTCACAGGGTAGAAGGCACTGAAGCTTTCTTT. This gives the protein CARHRVEGTEAFF.

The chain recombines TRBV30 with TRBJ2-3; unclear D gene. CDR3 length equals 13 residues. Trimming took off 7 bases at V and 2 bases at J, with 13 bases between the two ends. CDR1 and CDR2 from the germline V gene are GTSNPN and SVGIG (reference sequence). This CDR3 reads CASRRSLTDTQYF. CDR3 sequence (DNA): TGTGCCTCCCGACGTTCTCTCACAGATACGCAGTATTTT.

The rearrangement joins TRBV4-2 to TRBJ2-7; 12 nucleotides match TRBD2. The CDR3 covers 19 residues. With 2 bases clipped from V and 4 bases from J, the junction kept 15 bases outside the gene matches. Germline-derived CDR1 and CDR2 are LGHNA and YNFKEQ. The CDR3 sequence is CASSQQPGLAGRNVYEQYF. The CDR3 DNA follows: TGTGCCAGCAGCCAACAACCGGGACTAGCGGGCCGCAACGTTTACGAGCAGTACTTC.

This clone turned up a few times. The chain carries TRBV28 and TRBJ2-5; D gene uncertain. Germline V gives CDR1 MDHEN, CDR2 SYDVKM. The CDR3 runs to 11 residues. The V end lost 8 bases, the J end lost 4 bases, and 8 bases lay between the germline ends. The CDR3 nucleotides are TGTGCCAGCCAGTCCGGAGAGACCCAGTACTTC. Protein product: CASQSGETQYF.

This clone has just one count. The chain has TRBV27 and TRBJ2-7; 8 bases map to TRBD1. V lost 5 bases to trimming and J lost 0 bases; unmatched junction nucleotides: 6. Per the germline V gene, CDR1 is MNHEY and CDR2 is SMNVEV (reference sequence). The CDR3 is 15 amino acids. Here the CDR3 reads CASSPWTGSSYEQYF. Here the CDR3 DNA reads TGTGCCAGCAGTCCTTGGACAGGGAGCTCCTACGAGCAGTACTTC.

CDR3 loop: CASSALGGTDTQYF. CDR3 nucleotides: TGTGCCAGCAGCGCTTTGGGGGGGACAGATACGCAGTATTTT. The V and J genes are TRBV9 and TRBJ2-3; 7 nucleotides agree with TRBD2. CDR1 is SGDLS, CDR2 YYNGEE, per germline. CDR3 size: 14 residues. Trimming took 3 bases from V and 3 from J; bases not matched to a gene: 4.

CDR3 protein: CASSLTTGNTDTQYF. In nucleotides, the CDR3 is TGCGCCAGCAGCTTGACGACAGGGAACACAGATACGCAGTATTTT. This rearrangement joins TRBV5-1 to TRBJ2-3, with 7 bases that match TRBD1. Germline V gene lookup returns CDR1 SGHRS and CDR2 YFSETQ. The CDR3 loop spans 15 amino acids. The V segment lost 1 base and the J segment 2 bases; nucleotides outside the gene matches: 4.